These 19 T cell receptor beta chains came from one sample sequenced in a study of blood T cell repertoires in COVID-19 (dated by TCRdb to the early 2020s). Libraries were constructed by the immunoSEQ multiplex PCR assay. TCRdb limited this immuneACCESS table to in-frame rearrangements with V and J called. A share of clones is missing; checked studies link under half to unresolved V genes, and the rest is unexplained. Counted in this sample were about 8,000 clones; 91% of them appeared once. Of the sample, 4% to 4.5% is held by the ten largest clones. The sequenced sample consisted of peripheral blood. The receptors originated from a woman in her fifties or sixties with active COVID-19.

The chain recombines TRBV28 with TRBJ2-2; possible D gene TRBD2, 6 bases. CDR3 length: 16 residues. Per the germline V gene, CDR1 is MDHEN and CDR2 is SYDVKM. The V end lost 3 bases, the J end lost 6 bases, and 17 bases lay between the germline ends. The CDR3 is CASSFWREWSAGELFF. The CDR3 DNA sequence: TGTGCCAGCAGTTTTTGGCGGGAATGGTCGGCCGGGGAGCTGTTTTTT.

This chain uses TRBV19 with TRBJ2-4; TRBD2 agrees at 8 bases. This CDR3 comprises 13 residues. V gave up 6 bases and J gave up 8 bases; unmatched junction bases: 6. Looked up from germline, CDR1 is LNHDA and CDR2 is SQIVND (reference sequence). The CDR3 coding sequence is TGTGCCAGTAGCCGCGGACTAGCAGACATTCAGTACTTC. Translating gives CASSRGLADIQYF.

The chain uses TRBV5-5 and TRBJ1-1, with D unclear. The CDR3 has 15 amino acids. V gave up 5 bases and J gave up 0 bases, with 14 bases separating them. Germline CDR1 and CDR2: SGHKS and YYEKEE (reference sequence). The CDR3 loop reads CASSGWGALNTEAFF. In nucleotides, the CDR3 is TGTGCCAGCAGTGGGTGGGGAGCCCTGAACACTGAAGCTTTCTTT. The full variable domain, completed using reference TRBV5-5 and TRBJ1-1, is DAGVTQSPTHLIKTRGQQVTLRCSPISGHKSVSWYQQVLGQGPQFIFQYYEKEERGRGNFPDRFSARQFPNYSSELNVNALLLGDSALYLCASSGWGALNTEAFFGQGTRLTVV.

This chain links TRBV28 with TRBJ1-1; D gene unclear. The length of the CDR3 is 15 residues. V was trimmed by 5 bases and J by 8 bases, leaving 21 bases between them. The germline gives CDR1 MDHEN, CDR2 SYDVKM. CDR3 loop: CASSHYTAPEVEAFF. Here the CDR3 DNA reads TGTGCCAGCAGTCACTACACAGCACCGGAGGTCGAAGCTTTCTTT. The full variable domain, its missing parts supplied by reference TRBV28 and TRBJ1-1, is DVKVTQSSRYLVKRTGEKVFLECVQDMDHENMFWYRQDPGLGLRLIYFSYDVKMKEKGDIPEGYSVSREKKERFSLILESASTNQTSMYLCASSHYTAPEVEAFFGQGTRLTVV.

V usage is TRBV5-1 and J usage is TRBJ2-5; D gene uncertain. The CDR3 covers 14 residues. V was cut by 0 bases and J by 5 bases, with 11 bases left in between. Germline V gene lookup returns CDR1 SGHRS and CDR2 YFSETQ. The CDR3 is CASSLEPNGETQYF. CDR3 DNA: TGCGCCAGCAGCTTGGAGCCCAACGGGGAGACCCAGTACTTC.

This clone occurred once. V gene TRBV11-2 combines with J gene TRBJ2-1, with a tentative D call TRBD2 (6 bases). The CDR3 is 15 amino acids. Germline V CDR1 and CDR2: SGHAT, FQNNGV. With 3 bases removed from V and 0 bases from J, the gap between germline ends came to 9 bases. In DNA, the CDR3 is TGTGCCAGCAGCTTCGGGGGAGGCTCCTACAATGAGCAGTTCTTC. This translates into CASSFGGGSYNEQFF.

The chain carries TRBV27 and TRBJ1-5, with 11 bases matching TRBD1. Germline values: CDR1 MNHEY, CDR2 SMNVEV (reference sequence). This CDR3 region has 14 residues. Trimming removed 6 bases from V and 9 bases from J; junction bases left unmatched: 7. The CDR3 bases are TGTGCCAGCAGACCCCGGGACAGGGGGATGCCCCAGCATTTT. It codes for CASRPRDRGMPQHF.

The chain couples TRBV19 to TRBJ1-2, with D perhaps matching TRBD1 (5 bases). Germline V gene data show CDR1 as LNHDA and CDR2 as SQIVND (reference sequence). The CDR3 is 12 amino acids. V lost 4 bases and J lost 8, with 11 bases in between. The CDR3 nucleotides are TGTGCCAGTAGTACAACAGGACACGGCTACACCTTC. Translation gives CASSTTGHGYTF.

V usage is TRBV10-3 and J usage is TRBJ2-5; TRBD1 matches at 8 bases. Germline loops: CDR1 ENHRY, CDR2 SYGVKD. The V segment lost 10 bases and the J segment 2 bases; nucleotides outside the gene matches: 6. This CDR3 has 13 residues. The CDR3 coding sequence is TGTGCCAGTGGGACAGGCCCTCAAGAGACCCAGTACTTC. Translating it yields CASGTGPQETQYF.

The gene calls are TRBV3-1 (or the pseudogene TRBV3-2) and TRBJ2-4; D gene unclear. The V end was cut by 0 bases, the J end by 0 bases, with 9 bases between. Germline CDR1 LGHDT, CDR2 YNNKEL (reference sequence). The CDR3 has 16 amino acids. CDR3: CASSQEPGIAKNIQYF. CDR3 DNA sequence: TGTGCCAGCAGCCAAGAACCAGGAATAGCCAAAAACATTCAGTACTTC.

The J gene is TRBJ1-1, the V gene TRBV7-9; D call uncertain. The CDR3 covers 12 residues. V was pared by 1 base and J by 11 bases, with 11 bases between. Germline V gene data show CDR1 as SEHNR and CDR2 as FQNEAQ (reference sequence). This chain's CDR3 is CASSLGGWEAFF. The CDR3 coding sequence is TGTGCCAGCAGCTTAGGAGGGTGGGAGGCTTTCTTT.

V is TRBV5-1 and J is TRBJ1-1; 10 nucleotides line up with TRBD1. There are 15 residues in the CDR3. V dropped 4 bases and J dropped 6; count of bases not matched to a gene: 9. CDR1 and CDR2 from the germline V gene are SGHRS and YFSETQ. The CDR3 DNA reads TGCGCCAGCAGCAGGGGGACAGGGGAGGTCGCTGAAGCTTTCTTT. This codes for CASSRGTGEVAEAFF.

CDR3 residues: CASSSPGQGVNEQFF. The CDR3 nucleotides are TGTGCCAGCAGCTCCCCGGGACAGGGGGTCAATGAGCAGTTCTTC. The genes are TRBV5-5 and TRBJ2-1, with 11 bases aligning to TRBD1. V was pared by 3 bases and J by 6 bases, with 5 bases of the junction left unmatched. The germline V gene encodes CDR1 SGHKS and CDR2 YYEKEE (reference sequence). The CDR3 extends over 15 amino acids.

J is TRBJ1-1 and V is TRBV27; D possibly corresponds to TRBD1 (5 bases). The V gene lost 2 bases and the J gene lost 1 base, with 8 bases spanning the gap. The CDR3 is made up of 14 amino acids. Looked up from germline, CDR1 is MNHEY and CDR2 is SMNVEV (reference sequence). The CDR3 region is CASSLRRGNTEAFF. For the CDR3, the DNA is TGTGCCAGCAGTTTAAGGAGGGGGAACACTGAAGCTTTCTTT.

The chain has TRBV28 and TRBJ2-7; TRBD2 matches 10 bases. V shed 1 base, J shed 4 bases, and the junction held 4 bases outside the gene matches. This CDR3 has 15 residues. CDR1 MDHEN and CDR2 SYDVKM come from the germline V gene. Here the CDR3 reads CASSLFGLAEYEQYF. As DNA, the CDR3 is TGTGCCAGCAGTTTATTTGGACTAGCGGAGTACGAGCAGTACTTC.

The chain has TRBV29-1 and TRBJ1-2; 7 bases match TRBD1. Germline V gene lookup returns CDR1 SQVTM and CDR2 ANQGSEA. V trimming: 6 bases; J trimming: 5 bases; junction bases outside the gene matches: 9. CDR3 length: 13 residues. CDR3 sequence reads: CSVRQGVVYGYTF. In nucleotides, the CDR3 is TGCAGCGTCCGTCAGGGGGTTGTGTATGGCTACACCTTC.

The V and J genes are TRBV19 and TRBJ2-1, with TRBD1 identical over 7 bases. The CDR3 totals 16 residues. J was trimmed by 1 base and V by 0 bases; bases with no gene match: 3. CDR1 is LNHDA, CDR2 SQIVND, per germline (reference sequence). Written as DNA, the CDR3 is TGTGCCAGTAGTATAGAGGTCAGGGGGTCCTACAATGAGCAGTTCTTC. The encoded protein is CASSIEVRGSYNEQFF.

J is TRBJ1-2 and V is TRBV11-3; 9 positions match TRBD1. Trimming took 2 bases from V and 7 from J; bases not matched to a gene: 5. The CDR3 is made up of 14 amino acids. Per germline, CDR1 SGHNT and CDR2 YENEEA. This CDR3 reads CASSLKDRGGGYTF. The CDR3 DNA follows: TGTGCCAGCAGCTTAAAGGACAGGGGTGGTGGCTACACCTTC.

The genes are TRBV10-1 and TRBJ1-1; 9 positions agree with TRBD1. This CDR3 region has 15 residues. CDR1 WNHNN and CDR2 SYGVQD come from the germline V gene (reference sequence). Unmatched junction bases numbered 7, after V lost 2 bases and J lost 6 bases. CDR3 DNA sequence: TGCGCCAGCAGTGAGAGGGGACAGGGCGTTCCTGAAGCTTTCTTT. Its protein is CASSERGQGVPEAFF.